This T cell receptor (beta chain) was identified during a study of T cells in localized non-small cell lung cancer (dated by TCRdb to the early 2020s). For the wider study: T cell repertoires of 200 to 250 early-stage NSCLC patients were analyzed, with tumors being compared against uninvolved tumor-adjacent lungs. All 250 or so NSCLC patients in the cohort were treatment-naive and had localized lung tumors that were resected. A mean age of 66.3 years was recorded for the NSCLC patients, of whom 129 were male and some 99 were female. The paper's findings and limits, for the study overall: Higher T cell density in blood was associated with longer overall survival, whereas higher clonality in adjacent lung was associated with shorter survival. Since the design was exploratory, TCR variables were selected using unadjusted p-values with no false-discovery rate correction. Because multi-region sequencing of the tumors was not done, intratumor heterogeneity could not be ruled out. Uninvolved tumor-adjacent lung showed the highest T cell clonality, higher than tumor, which suggests more focused antigenic responses in the uninvolved tumor-adjacent lung. A median of 57 of the top 100 tumor clones turned up in the paired uninvolved adjacent lung, and under 30 of those clones also ranked among the top 100 of that same adjacent lung.

The CDR3 has 15 amino acids, counting the end cysteine and phenylalanine. Just CDR3 DNA is preserved here, 45 bases in frame from base 1. Trimming at the junction amounts to 5 bases on V and 1 base on J, and the germline ends lie 12 bases apart. Taken from the germline V gene (reference sequence), the CDR1 and CDR2 loops are MNHEY and SMNVEV. This clone was detected only a few times. Its antigen has not been determined. Base quality data are lacking; no much larger clone is found one base away. The immunoSEQ Assay was used to sequence TCR beta CDR3 regions from DNA. The source study handled its data this way. To compute T cell density, TCR beta template counts were normalized to usable DNA, which was estimated by amplifying housekeeping genes. Richness was estimated with the preseqR package, extrapolating to 400,000 templates for PBMC samples and 120,000 templates for tissue samples. Clonality was taken to be one minus Pielou's evenness. Tissue-enriched TCRs were identified by differential abundance testing using productive amino-acid clonotypes, minimum total count 5 and alpha 0.1. The Jaccard Index and the Morisita Overlap Index were used to quantify repertoire overlap between compartments. GLIPH grouped TCR beta CDR3s together with public tetramer-defined viral CDR3s, and a viral motif had to include at least three viral sequences and show V-gene enrichment. TCRdb retrieved this table from immuneACCESS and kept in-frame rearrangements only. Not all clones are present; in checked studies, unresolved V genes account for under half, and no reason is known for the remainder. V and J calls and clone size are given by that table; D and trimming were obtained from the DNA. The sample yields 50,000 to 75,000 clones; around 90% were counted once. Around 20% of the sample belongs to the ten largest clones.

At diagnosis, tumor, uninvolved tumor-adjacent lung and peripheral blood were collected and then preserved as a mix of FFPE and fresh-frozen material. For TCR repertoire profiling, blood samples were analyzed in the form of peripheral blood mononuclear cells. The source material was peripheral blood, sampled before any cancer treatment. Recombination connected TRBV27 to TRBJ1-5, with TRBD1 tentatively as D gene (6 bases match). This sequence originates from a man between 40 and 69 years old with stage I squamous cell lung carcinoma. The CDR3 is CASSPLQGSNQPQHF. The nucleotide sequence is TGTGCCAGCAGTCCCCTCCAGGGGAGCAATCAGCCCCAGCATTTT.